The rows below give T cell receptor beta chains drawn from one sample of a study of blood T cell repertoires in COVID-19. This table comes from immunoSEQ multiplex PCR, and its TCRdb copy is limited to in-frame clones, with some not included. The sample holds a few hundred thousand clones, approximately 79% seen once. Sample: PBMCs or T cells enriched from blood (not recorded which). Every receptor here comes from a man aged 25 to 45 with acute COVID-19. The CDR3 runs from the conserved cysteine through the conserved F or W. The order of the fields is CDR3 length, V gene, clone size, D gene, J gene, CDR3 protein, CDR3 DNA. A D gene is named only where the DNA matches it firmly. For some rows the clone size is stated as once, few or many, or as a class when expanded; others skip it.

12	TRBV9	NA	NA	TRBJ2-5	CASTGPGETQYF	TGTGCCAGCACCGGTCCGGGGGAGACCCAGTACTTC
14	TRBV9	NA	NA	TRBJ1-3	CASSVEQSGNTIYF	TGTGCCAGCAGCGTAGAACAGTCTGGAAACACCATATATTTT
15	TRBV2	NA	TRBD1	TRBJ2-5	CASRARDRPGETQYF	TGTGCCAGCAGAGCCCGGGACAGACCGGGCGAGACCCAGTACTTC
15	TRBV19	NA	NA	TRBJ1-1	CASSTGGKRDTEAFF	TGTGCCAGTAGTACGGGGGGAAAAAGGGACACTGAAGCTTTCTTT
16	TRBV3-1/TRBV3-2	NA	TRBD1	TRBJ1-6	CASSQVKQGVWSPLHF	TGTGCCAGCAGCCAAGTAAAGCAGGGGGTATGGTCACCCCTCCACTTT
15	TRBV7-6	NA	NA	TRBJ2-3	CASSPRPRGTDTQYF	TGTGCCAGCAGCCCGCGGCCCAGGGGCACAGATACGCAGTATTTT
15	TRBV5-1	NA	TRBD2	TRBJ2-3	CASSLGGSYTDTQYF	TGCGCCAGCAGCCTCGGGGGGTCATACACAGATACGCAGTATTTT
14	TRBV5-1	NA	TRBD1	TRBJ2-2	CASSLGQGAGELFF	TGCGCCAGCAGCTTGGGACAGGGGGCCGGGGAGCTGTTTTTT
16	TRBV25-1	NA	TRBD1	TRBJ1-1	CASSAHGTGGRTEAFF	TGTGCCAGCAGTGCCCATGGGACAGGCGGGCGCACTGAAGCTTTCTTT
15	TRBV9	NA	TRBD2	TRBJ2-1	CASSPPGTSGSEQFF	TGTGCCAGCAGCCCCCCCGGGACTAGCGGAAGTGAGCAGTTCTTC
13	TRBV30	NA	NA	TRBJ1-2	CAWSGQANYGYTF	TGTGCCTGGAGTGGACAGGCAAACTATGGCTACACCTTC
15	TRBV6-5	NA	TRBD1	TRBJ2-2	CASQKQGGHTGELFF	TGTGCCAGCCAAAAACAGGGGGGCCACACCGGGGAGCTGTTTTTT
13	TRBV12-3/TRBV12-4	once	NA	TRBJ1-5	CASSNGQNQPQHF	TGTGCCAGCAGCAACGGACAAAATCAGCCCCAGCATTTT
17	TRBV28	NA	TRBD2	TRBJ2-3	CASSPSGTSGGKDTQYF	TGTGCCAGCAGTCCGTCCGGGACTAGCGGGGGAAAAGATACGCAGTATTTT
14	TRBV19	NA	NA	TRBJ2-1	CASSIRLIHNEQFF	TGTGCCAGTAGTATTAGACTAATCCACAATGAGCAGTTCTTC
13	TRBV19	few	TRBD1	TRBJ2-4	CASSSRGRDIQYF	TGTGCCAGTAGTTCCAGGGGGCGAGACATTCAGTACTTC
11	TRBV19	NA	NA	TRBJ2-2	CASRSGGELFF	TGTGCCAGTCGGTCGGGCGGGGAGCTGTTTTTT
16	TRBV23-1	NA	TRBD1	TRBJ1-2	CASSPRGQGSDYGYTF	TGCGCCAGCAGTCCCCGGGGACAGGGATCGGACTATGGCTACACCTTC
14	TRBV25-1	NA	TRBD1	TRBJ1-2	CASSEHRGIGGYTF	TGTGCCAGCAGTGAGCACAGGGGTATCGGCGGCTACACCTTC
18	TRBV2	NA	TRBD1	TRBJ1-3	CASSEGGRGGFAGNTIYF	TGTGCCAGCAGTGAAGGGGGAAGAGGGGGCTTCGCTGGAAACACCATATATTTT
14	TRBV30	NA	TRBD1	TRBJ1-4	CAWSVTGKNEKLFF	TGTGCCTGGAGTGTGACAGGGAAAAATGAAAAACTGTTTTTT
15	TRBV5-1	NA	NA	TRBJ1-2	CASSPTIDRSYGYTF	TGCGCCAGCAGCCCAACCATCGACAGGTCCTATGGCTACACCTTC
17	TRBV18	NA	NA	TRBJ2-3	CASSPPTKGWGTDTQYF	TGTGCCAGCTCACCACCGACCAAGGGGTGGGGCACAGATACGCAGTATTTT
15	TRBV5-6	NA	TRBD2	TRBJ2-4	CASSLISGDKNIQYF	TGTGCCAGCAGCTTAATTAGCGGGGACAAAAACATTCAGTACTTC
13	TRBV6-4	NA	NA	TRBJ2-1	CASSLSDTGEQFF	TGTGCCAGCAGTCTTTCCGATACGGGTGAGCAGTTCTTC
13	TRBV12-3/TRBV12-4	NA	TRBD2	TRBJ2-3	CASSSPAGVAQYF	TGTGCCAGCAGTTCCCCCGCGGGGGTAGCGCAGTATTTT
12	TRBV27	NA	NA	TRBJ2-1	CASSKIASGQFF	TGTGCCAGCAGTAAAATTGCTAGTGGGCAGTTCTTC
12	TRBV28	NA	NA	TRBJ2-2	CLTNKNTGELFF	TGTCTTACTAACAAGAACACCGGGGAGCTGTTTTTT
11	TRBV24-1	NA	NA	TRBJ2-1	CATSAGFEQFF	TGTGCCACCAGTGCGGGGTTTGAGCAGTTCTTC
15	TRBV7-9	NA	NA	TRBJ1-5	CASSLKGYCNQPQHF	TGTGCCAGCAGCTTAAAGGGGTACTGCAATCAGCCCCAGCATTTT
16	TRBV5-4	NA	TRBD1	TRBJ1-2	CASSDPGTGGLLGYTF	TGTGCCAGCAGTGACCCCGGGACAGGGGGCCTTCTTGGCTACACCTTC
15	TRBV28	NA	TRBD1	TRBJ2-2	CASRKGARNTGELFF	TGTGCCAGCAGAAAGGGGGCGCGGAACACCGGGGAGCTGTTTTTT
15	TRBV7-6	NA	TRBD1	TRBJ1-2	CASSLYGTANYGYTF	TGTGCCAGCAGCTTGTATGGGACAGCTAACTATGGCTACACCTTC
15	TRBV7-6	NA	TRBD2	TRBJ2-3	CASSLRGLVTDTQYF	TGTGCCAGCAGCTTAAGGGGACTAGTGACAGATACGCAGTATTTT
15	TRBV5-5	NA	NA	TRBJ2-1	CASSHRDNSYNEQFF	TGTGCCAGCAGCCACCGGGACAACTCCTACAATGAGCAGTTCTTC
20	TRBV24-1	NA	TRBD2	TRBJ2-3	CATSDPRTSGTGASTDTQYF	TGTGCCACCAGTGATCCGAGGACTAGCGGGACTGGTGCTAGCACAGATACGCAGTATTTT
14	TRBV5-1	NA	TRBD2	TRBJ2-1	CASSLQRGGLEQFF	TGCGCCAGCAGCTTGCAGCGGGGGGGCCTTGAGCAGTTCTTC
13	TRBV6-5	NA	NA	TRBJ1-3	CASWKAGSGTIYF	TGTGCCAGCTGGAAGGCAGGGTCGGGCACCATATATTTT
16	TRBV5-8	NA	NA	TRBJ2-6	CASSWTPGTGANVLTF	TGTGCCAGCAGCTGGACGCCAGGGACTGGGGCCAACGTCCTGACTTTC
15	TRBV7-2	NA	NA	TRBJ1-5	CASSLDQQGYQPQHF	TGTGCCAGCAGCTTAGATCAACAGGGTTATCAGCCCCAGCATTTT
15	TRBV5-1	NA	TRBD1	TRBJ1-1	CASSTSGGWNLEAFF	TGCGCCAGCAGCACCTCAGGGGGCTGGAACCTTGAAGCTTTCTTT
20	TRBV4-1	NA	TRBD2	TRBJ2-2	CASSHQLAGGSRANTGELFF	TGCGCCAGCAGCCACCAACTAGCGGGAGGAAGCCGCGCGAACACCGGGGAGCTGTTTTTT
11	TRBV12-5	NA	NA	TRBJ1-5	CASGTNQPQHF	TGTGCTAGTGGCACTAATCAGCCCCAGCATTTT
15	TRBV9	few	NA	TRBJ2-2	CASSVASVNTGELFF	TGTGCCAGCAGCGTAGCTAGCGTAAACACCGGGGAGCTGTTTTTT
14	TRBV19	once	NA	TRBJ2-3	CASSIGASSDTQYF	TGTGCCAGTAGTATAGGGGCTAGCTCAGATACGCAGTATTTT
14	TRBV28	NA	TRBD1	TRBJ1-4	CASTLDRRNEKLFF	TGTGCCAGCACCTTGGACAGGAGGAATGAAAAACTGTTTTTT
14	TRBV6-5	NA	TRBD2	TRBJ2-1	CASSNLGLAGGWFF	TGTGCCAGCAGTAACTTAGGACTAGCGGGAGGGTGGTTCTTC
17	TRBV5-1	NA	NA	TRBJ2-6	CASSSQGLTSGANVLTF	TGCGCCAGCAGCTCCCAGGGACTGACCTCTGGGGCCAACGTCCTGACTTTC
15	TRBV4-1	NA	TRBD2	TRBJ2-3	CASSRLAGPTDTQYF	TGCGCCAGCAGCAGACTAGCGGGGCCCACAGATACGCAGTATTTT
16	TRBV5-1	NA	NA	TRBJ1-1	CASSKFEASRGTEAFF	TGTGCCAGCAGTAAGTTCGAGGCCTCAAGGGGCACTGAAGCTTTCTTT
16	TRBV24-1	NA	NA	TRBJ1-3	CATSDSTAGSGNTIYF	TGTGCCACCAGTGATTCTACGGCAGGGTCTGGAAACACCATATATTTT
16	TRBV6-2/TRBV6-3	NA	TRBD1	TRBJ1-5	CASSYAPRGGNQPQHF	TGTGCCAGCAGTTACGCACCCAGGGGGGGCAATCAGCCCCAGCATTTT
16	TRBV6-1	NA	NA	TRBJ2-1	CASSDWAGGDSNEQFF	TGTGCCAGCAGTGATTGGGCAGGAGGGGACTCCAATGAGCAGTTCTTC
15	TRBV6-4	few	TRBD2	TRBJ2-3	CASSDGLAGGDTQYF	TGTGCCAGCAGTGACGGCCTAGCGGGAGGGGATACGCAGTATTTT